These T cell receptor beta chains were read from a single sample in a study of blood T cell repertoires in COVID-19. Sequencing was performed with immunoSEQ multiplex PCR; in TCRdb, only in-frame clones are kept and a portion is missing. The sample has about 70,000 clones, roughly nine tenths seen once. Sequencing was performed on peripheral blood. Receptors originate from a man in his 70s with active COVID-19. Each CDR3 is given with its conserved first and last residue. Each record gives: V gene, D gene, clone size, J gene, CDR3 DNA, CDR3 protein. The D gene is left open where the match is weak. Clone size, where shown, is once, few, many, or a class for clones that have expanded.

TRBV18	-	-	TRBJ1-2	TGTGCCAGCTCACCTCGGAGTCGTGAAGGTGGCTACACCTTC	CASSPRSREGGYTF
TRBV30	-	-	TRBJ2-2	TGTGCCTGGAGAGAGCGGATCACCGGGGAGCTGTTTTTT	CAWRERITGELFF
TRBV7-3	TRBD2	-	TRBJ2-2	TGTGCCAGCAGGGTGGGGCTAGCGGCGAACACCGGGGAGCTGTTTTTT	CASRVGLAANTGELFF
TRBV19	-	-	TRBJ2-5	TGTGCCAGTAGTATACCCCGGGAGGCAGGGGTTGGCGGGACCCAGTACTTC	CASSIPREAGVGGTQYF
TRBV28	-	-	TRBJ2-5	TGTGCCTCCAGGGGCGTGTCCCAAGAGACCCAGTACTTC	CASRGVSQETQYF
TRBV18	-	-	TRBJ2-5	TGTGCCAGCTCACCACGTCTAGAAGAGACCCAGTACTTC	CASSPRLEETQYF
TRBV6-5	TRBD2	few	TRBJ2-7	TGTGCCAGCAGCCCCGGGGCGGGGGGCTCCTACGAGCAGTACTTC	CASSPGAGGSYEQYF
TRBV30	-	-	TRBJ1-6	TGTGCCTGGGCTGCCCTGCAGGGGCCGGATTCACCCCTCCACTTT	CAWAALQGPDSPLHF
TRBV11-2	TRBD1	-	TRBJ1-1	TGTGCCAGCAGCTTCGACAGGGGGGAAGCTTTCTTT	CASSFDRGEAFF
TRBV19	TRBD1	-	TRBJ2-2	TGTGCCAGTAGTGCCCGGACAGGGAACACCGGGGAGCTGTTTTTT	CASSARTGNTGELFF
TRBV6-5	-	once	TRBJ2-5	TGTGCCAGCAGTTACTCTCGGGGCCAAGAGACCCAGTACTTC	CASSYSRGQETQYF
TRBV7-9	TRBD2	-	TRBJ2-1	TGTGCCAGCAGCTTGGGAGGGGCTAGCGTTACCTACAATGAGCAGTTCTTC	CASSLGGASVTYNEQFF
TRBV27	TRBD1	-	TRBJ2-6	TGTGCCAGCAGTTTCGGGACAGGAGGAACTGGGGCCAACGTCCTGACTTTC	CASSFGTGGTGANVLTF
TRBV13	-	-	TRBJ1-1	TGTGCCAGCAGCTCCGCCGCTACAGGGCGGACTGAAGCTTTCTTT	CASSSAATGRTEAFF
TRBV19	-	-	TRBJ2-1	TGTGCCACCACCCCAGGGCCCTACAATGAGCAGTTCTTC	CATTPGPYNEQFF
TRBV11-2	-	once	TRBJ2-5	TGTGCCAGCAGCTTAGGTAGCTTTTCGTTGGAGACCCAGTACTTC	CASSLGSFSLETQYF
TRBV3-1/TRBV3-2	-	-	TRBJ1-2	TGTGCCAGCAGCCAAGAAGAGGGCGCGGGTGGCTACACCTTC	CASSQEEGAGGYTF
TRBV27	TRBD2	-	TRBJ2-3	TGTGCCAGCAGTTTAAGGGGGACTAGCGGCCCCACAGATACGCAGTATTTT	CASSLRGTSGPTDTQYF
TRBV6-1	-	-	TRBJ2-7	TGTGCCAGCAGTGAATGGCAGGGGTGGGGCTTC	CASSEWQGWGF
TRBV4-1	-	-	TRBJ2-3	TGCGCCAGCAGCCCTGGCACAGATACGCAGTATTTT	CASSPGTDTQYF
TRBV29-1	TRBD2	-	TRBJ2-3	TGCAGCGGATCAGGACTAGCGGGAAACCCAGATACGCAGTATTTT	CSGSGLAGNPDTQYF
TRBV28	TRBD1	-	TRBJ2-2	TGTGCCACCCGACAGGGCCCCGGGGAGCTGTTTTTT	CATRQGPGELFF
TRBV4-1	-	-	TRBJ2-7	TGCGCCAGCAGCCAGAGGGCCAGCTACGAGCAGTACTTC	CASSQRASYEQYF
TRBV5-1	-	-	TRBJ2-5	TGCGCCAGCAGCTTGATGGGCAGGGGAACACAAGAGACCCAGTACTTC	CASSLMGRGTQETQYF
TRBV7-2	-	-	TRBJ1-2	TGTGCCAGCAGCTTAGTAGCAGCTAACTATGGCTACACCTTC	CASSLVAANYGYTF
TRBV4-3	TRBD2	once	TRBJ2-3	TGCGCCAGCAGCCAAGAGACTAGCGGGAGTGCAGATACGCAGTATTTT	CASSQETSGSADTQYF
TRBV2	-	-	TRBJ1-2	TGTGCCAGCAGTGAAGCGGGGGGTTTGGGCGGCTACACCTTC	CASSEAGGLGGYTF
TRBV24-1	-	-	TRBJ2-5	TGTGCCACCAGTGACCCCAGGGGTGGCCCTGGTGCCCAAGAGACCCAGTACTTC	CATSDPRGGPGAQETQYF
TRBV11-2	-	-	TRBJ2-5	TGTGCCAGCAGCTTAGGGGACAACCAGTACTTC	CASSLGDNQYF
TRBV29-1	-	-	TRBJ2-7	TGCAGCGTTGGGACAACCTACGAGCAGTACTTC	CSVGTTYEQYF
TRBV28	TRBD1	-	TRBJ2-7	TGTGCCAGCAACCCCGGGACAGGGGTTGACGAGCAGTACTTC	CASNPGTGVDEQYF
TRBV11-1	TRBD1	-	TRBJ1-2	TGTGCCAGCAGCCGAACAGGGGGCGCCGGCTACACCTTC	CASSRTGGAGYTF
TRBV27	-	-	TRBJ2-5	TGTGCCAGCAGTACGTGGACAGCTCAAGAGACCCAGTACTTC	CASSTWTAQETQYF
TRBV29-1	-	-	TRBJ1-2	TGCAGCGTTCTGGGGCCCGATGGCTACACCTTC	CSVLGPDGYTF
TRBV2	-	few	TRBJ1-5	TGTGCCAGCAGTGCGGGGAGGAGCAATCAGCCCCAGCATTTT	CASSAGRSNQPQHF